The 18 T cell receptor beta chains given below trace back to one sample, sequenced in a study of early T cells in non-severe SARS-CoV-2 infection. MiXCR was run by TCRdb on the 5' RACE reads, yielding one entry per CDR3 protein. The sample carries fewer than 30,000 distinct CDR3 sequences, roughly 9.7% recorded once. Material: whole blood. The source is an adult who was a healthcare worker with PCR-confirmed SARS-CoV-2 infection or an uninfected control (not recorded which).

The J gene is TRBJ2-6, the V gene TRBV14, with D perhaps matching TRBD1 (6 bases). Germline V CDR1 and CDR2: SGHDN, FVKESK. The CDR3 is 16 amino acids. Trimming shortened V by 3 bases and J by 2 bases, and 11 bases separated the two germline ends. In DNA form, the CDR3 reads TGTGCCAGCAGCCAGAGTAGGGGGACTGGGGCCAACGTCCTGACTTTC. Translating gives CASSQSRGTGANVLTF.

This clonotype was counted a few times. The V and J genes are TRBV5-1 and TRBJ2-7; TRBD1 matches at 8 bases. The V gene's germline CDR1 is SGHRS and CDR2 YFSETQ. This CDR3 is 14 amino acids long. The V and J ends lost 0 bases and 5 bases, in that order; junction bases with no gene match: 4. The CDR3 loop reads CASSLDRGVDEQYF. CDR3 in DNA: TGCGCCAGCAGCTTGGACAGGGGGGTCGACGAGCAGTACTTC. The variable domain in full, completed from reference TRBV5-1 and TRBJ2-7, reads KAGVTQTPRYLIKTRGQQVTLSCSPISGHRSVSWYQQTPGQGLQFLFEYFSETQRNKGNFPGRFSGRQFSNSRSEMNVSTLELGDSALYLCASSLDRGVDEQYFGPGTRLTVT.

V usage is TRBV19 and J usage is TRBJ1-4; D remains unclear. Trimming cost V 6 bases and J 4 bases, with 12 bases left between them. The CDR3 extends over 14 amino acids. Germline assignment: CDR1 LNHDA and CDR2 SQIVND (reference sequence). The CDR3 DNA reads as TGTGCCAGTAGAAGAACAGAGAATAATGAAAAACTGTTTTTT. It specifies CASRRTENNEKLFF. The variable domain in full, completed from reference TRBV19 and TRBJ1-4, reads DGGITQSPKYLFRKEGQNVTLSCEQNLNHDAMYWYRQDPGQGLRLIYYSQIVNDFQKGDIAEGYSVSREKKESFPLTVTSAQKNPTAFYLCASRRTENNEKLFFGSGTQLSVL.

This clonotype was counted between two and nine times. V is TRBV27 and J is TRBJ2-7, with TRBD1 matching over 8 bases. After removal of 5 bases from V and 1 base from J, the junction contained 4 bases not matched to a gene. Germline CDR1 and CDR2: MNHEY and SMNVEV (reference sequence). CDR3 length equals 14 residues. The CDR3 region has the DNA TGTGCCAGCAGTGCCGGGACAGGTTCCTACGAGCAGTACTTC. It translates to CASSAGTGSYEQYF.

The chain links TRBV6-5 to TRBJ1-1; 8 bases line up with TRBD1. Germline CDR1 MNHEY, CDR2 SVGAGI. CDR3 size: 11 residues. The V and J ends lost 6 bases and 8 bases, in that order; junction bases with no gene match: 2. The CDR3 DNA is TGTGCCAGCAGCGGACAGGGAGAAGCTTTCTTT. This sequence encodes CASSGQGEAFF.

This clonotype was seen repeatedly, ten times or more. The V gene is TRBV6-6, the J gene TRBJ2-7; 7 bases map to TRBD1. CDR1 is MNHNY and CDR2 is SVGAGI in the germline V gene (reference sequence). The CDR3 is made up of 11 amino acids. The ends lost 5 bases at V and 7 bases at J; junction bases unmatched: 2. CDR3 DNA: TGTGCCAGCAGTCAGACAGGGGAGCAGTACTTC. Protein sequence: CASSQTGEQYF.

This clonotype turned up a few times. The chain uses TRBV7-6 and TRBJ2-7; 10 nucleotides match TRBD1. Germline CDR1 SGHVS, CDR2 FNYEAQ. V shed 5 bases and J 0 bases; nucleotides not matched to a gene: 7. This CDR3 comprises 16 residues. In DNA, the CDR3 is TGTGCCAGCAGCGACAGGGGGCGTCGGGCCTCCTACGAGCAGTACTTC. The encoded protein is CASSDRGRRASYEQYF.

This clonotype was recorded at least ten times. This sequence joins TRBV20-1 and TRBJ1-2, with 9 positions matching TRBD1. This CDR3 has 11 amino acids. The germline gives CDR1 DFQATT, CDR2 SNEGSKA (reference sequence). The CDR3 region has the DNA TGCAGCGGACAGGGGCGCTATGGCTACACCTTC. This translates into CSGQGRYGYTF.

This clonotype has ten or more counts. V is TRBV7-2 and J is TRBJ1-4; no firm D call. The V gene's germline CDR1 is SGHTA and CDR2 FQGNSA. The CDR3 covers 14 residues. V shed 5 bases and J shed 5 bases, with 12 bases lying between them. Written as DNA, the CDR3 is TGTGCCAGCAGCACCCGGCGCCCCAATGAAAAACTGTTTTTT. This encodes CASSTRRPNEKLFF.

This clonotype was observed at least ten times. The CDR3 sequence: CATSDRGPSGGPSYEQYF. In DNA form, the CDR3 reads TGTGCCACCAGTGATAGGGGCCCTAGCGGGGGGCCCTCCTACGAGCAGTACTTC. V is TRBV24-1 and J is TRBJ2-7; TRBD2 agrees at 11 bases. Germline V gene data show CDR1 as KGHDR and CDR2 as SFDVKD. J gave up 0 bases and V 3 bases, and 9 bases lay outside the gene matches. This CDR3 spans 18 amino acids.

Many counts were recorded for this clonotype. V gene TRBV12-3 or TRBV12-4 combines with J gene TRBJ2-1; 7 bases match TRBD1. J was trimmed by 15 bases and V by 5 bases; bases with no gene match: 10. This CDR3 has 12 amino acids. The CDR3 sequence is CASSTSGQEVFF. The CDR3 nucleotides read TGTGCCAGCAGTACCTCCGGACAGGAGGTGTTCTTC.

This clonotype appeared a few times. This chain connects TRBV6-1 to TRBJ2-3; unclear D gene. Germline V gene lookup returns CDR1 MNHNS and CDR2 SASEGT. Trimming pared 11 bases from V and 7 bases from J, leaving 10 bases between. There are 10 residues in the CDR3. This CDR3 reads CAPLAHTQYF. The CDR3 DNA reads TGTGCCCCATTGGCACATACGCAGTATTTT.

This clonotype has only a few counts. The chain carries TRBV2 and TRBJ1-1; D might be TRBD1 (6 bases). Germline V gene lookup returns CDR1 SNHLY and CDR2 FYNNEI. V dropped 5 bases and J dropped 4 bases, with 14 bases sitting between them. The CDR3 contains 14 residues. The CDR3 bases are TGTGCCAGCAGTCCGACAGGCACGATCACTGAAGCTTTCTTT. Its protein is CASSPTGTITEAFF.

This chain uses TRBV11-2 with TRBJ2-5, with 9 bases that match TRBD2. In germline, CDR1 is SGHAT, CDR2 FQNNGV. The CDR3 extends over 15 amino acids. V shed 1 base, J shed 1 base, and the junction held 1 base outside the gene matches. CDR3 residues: CASSLVAGAQETQYF. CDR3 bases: TGTGCCAGCAGCTTAGTAGCGGGGGCCCAAGAGACCCAGTACTTC.

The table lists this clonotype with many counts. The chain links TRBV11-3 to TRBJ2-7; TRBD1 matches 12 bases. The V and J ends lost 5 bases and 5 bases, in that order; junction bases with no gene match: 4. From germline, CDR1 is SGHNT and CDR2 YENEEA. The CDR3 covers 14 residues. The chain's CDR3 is CASSAGTGGHEQYF. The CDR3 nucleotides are TGTGCCAGCAGCGCCGGGACAGGGGGCCACGAGCAGTACTTC.

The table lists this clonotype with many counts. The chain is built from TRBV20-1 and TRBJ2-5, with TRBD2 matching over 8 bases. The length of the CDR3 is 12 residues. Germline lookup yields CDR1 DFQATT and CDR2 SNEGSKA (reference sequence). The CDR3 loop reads CRPGGSQETQYF. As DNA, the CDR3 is TGCAGGCCGGGAGGGAGCCAAGAGACCCAGTACTTC.

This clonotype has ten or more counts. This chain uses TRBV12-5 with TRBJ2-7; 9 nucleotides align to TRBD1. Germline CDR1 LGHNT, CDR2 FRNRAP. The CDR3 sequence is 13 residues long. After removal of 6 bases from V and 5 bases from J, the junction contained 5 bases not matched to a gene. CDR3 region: CASGSGTGNEQYF. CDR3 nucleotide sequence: TGTGCTAGTGGCTCCGGGACAGGGAACGAGCAGTACTTC. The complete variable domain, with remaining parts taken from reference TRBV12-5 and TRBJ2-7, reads DARVTQTPRHKVTEMGQEVTMRCQPILGHNTVFWYRQTMMQGLELLAYFRNRAPLDDSGMPKDRFSAEMPDATLATLKIQPSEPRDSAVYFCASGSGTGNEQYFGPGTRLTVT.

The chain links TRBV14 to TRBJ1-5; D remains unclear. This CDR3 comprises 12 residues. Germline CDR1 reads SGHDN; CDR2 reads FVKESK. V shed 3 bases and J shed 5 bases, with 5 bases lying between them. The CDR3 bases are TGTGCCAGCAGCCACTGGGATCAGCCCCAGCATTTT. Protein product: CASSHWDQPQHF.